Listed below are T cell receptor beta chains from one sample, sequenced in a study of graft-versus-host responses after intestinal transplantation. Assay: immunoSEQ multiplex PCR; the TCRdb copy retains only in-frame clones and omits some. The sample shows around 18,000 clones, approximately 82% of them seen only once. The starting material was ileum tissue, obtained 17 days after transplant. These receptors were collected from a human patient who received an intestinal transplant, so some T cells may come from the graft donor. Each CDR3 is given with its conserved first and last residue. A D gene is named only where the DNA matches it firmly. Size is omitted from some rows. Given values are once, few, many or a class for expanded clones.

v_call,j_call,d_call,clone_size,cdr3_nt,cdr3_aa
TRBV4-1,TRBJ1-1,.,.,TGCGCCAGCAGCCCATCCCGGGGTGCCGTGGATGCTTTCTTT,CASSPSRGAVDAFF
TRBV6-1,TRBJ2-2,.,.,TGTGCCAGCAGTGAAGGGGACCCCGGGGAGCTGTTTTTT,CASSEGDPGELFF
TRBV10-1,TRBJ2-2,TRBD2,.,TGCGCCAGCAGTGAGAGCGGGGGGAACACCGGGGAGCTGTTTTTT,CASSESGGNTGELFF
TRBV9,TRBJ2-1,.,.,TGTGCCAGCAGCGTAGGAGGGGGACGATACAATGAGCAGTTCTTC,CASSVGGGRYNEQFF
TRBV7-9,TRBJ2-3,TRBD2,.,TGTGCCAGCAGCCCGCGGACTAGCCTCCCGGGAGATACGCAGTATTTT,CASSPRTSLPGDTQYF
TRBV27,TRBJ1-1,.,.,TGTGCCAGCAGTTCTAGGCAGAACCTTCCTCTGGGTACTGAAGCTTTCTTT,CASSSRQNLPLGTEAFF
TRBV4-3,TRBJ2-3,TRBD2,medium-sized,TGCGCCAGCAGCCAGCTACTCAGCGGGAACACAGATACGCAGTATTTT,CASSQLLSGNTDTQYF
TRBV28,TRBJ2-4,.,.,TGTGCCAGCATGGCGGCAACCAAAAACATTCAGTACTTC,CASMAATKNIQYF
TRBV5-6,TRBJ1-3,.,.,TGTGCCAGCAGCTTGGTCAGGACGAGCTCTGGAAACACCATATATTTT,CASSLVRTSSGNTIYF
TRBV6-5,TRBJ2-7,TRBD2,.,TGTGCCAGCAGTTACGCAACTAGCGGGAGGCCCCTCGAGCAGTACTTC,CASSYATSGRPLEQYF
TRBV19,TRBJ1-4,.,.,TGTGCCAGTAGTATTTCCTGGCAGGTTGGTGAAAAACTGTTTTTT,CASSISWQVGEKLFF
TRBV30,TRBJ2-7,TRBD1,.,TGTGCCTGGAATGACGTTCAGGGGGCACCCTACGAGCAGTACTTC,CAWNDVQGAPYEQYF
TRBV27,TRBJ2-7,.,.,TGTGCCAGCAGTTTTGCGCCGGGCTACGAGCAGTACTTC,CASSFAPGYEQYF
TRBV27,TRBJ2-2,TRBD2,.,TGTGCCAGCAGTTCGGCGGGAGTAGGCACCGGGGAGCTGTTTTTT,CASSSAGVGTGELFF
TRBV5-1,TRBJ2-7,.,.,TGCGCCAGCAGCCTGCGGGATGCGGGTCTCAGGTACGAGCAGTACTTC,CASSLRDAGLRYEQYF
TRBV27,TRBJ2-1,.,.,TGTGCCAGCAGTCCCCCCTTGAGTCCCAATGAGCAGTTCTTC,CASSPPLSPNEQFF
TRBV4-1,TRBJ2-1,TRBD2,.,TGCGCCAGCAGCCAAGAGAGGGTAGCGGGAGTGTCTTACAATGAGCAGTTCTTC,CASSQERVAGVSYNEQFF
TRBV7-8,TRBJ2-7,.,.,TGTGCCAGCAGCTTAATCTATTGGGGGTCTTTTCAAGGGGGCGGGACGCAGTACTTC,CASSLIYWGSFQGGGTQYF
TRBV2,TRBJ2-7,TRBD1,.,TGTGCCAGCAGTGGAGTTGACAGGGGAGTCCCGAAGAGCGTCTACGAGCAGTACTTC,CASSGVDRGVPKSVYEQYF
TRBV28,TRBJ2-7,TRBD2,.,TGTGCCAGCAGCAAAGCAACTGGACTAGCGGGAGTCACCTACGAGCAGTACTTC,CASSKATGLAGVTYEQYF
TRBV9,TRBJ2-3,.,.,TGTGCCAGCAGCGCCCGGCTAGAGGGGCGACAAGATACGCAGTATTTT,CASSARLEGRQDTQYF
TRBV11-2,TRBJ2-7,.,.,TGTGCCAGCAGCCCGCTTGGGCCTACCCCCTACGAGCAGTACTTC,CASSPLGPTPYEQYF